This T cell receptor beta chain was captured by sequencing in a study of T cells in Graves' hyperthyroidism and ophthalmopathy. Germline values: CDR1 DFQATT, CDR2 SNEGSKA (reference sequence). Trimming took 6 bases from V and 3 from J, leaving 11 bases between them. The length of the CDR3 is 12 residues. The CDR3 regions of TCR beta were amplified from RNA transcripts. HTBI primers were used for first-round RT-PCR of the TCR CDR3. TCRdb recomputed calls from the multiplex PCR reads with MiXCR, one row per CDR3 protein. The repertoire holds a few hundred thousand distinct CDR3 sequences, with about 15% as singletons.

The chain combines TRBV20-1 with TRBJ1-2; D is ambiguous. The source material was blood. The receptor was derived from a woman in her thirties with Graves' ophthalmopathy. In nucleotides, the CDR3 is TGCAGTGCCGTACGTAGCGACTATGGCTACACCTTC. This gives the protein CSAVRSDYGYTF.